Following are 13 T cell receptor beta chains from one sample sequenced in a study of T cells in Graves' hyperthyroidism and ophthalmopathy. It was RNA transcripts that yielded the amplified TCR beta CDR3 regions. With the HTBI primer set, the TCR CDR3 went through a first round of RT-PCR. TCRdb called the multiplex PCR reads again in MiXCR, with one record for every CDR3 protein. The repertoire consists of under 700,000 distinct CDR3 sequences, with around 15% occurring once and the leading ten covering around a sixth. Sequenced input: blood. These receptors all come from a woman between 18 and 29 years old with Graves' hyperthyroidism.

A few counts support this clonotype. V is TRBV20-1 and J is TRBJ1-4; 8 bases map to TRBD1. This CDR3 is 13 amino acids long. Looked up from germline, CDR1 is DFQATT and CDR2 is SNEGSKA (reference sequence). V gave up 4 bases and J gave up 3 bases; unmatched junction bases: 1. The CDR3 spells CSATTGANEKLFF. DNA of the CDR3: TGCAGTGCTACGACAGGGGCTAATGAAAAACTGTTTTTT.

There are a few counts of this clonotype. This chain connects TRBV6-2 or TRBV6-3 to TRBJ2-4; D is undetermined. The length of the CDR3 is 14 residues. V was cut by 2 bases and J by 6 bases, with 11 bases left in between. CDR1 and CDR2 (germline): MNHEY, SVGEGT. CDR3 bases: TGTGCCAGCAGTTACACAAGCCCGGGAAACATTCAGTACTTC. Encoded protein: CASSYTSPGNIQYF.

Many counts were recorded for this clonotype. This CDR3 is CASSLARTDTQYF. The CDR3 bases are TGCGCCAGCAGCTTGGCCAGAACAGATACGCAGTATTTT. This chain uses TRBV5-1 with TRBJ2-3; D uncertain. Per the germline V gene, CDR1 is SGHRS and CDR2 is YFSETQ. This CDR3 is built from 13 residues. Deletions cut 0 bases from V and 3 bases from J, with 5 bases between.

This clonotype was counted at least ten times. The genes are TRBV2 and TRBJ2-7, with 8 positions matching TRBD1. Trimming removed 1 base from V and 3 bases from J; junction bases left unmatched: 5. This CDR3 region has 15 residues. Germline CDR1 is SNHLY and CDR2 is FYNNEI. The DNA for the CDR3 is TGTGCCAGCAGTGAAGGCAGGGGGCCTATCTACGAGCAGTACTTC. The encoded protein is CASSEGRGPIYEQYF.

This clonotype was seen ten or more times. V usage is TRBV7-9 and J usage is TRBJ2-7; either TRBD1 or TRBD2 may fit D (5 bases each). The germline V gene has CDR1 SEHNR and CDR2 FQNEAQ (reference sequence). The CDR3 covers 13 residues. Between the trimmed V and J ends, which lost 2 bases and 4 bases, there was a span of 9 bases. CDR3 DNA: TGTGCCAGCAGCTTATTAGGGGAGTACGAGCAGTACTTC. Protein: CASSLLGEYEQYF.

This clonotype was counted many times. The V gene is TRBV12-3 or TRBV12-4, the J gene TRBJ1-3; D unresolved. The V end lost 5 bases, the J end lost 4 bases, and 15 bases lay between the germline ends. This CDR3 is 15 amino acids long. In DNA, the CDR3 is TGTGCCAGCAGTCCCCAGGCGGGGTGGGGAAACACCATATATTTT. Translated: CASSPQAGWGNTIYF.

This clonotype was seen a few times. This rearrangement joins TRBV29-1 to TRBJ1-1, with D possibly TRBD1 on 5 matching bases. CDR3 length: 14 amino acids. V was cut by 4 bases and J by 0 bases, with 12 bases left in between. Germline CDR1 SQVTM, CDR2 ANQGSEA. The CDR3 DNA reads TGCAGCGTTGTGAAGGGGATGGTGAACACTGAAGCTTTCTTT. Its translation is CSVVKGMVNTEAFF.

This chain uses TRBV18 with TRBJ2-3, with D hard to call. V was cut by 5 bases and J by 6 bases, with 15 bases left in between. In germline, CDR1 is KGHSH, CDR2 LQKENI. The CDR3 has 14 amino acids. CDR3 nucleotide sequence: TGTGCCAGCTCAGAGACATCTTTCCTCGATACGCAGTATTTT. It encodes CASSETSFLDTQYF.

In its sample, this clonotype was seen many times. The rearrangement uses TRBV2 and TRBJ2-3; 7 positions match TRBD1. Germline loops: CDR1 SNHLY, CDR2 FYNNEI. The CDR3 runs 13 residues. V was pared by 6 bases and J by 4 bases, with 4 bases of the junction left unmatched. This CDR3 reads CASRKTGPDTQYF. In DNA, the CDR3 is TGTGCCAGCAGAAAGACAGGGCCAGATACGCAGTATTTT.

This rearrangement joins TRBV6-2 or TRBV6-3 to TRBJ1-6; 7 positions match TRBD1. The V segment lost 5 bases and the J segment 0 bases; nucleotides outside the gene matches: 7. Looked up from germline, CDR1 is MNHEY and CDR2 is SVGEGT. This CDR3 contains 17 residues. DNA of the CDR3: TGTGCCAGCAGTGGTCCGGGACAGAGCTCCTATAATTCACCCCTCCACTTT. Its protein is CASSGPGQSSYNSPLHF.

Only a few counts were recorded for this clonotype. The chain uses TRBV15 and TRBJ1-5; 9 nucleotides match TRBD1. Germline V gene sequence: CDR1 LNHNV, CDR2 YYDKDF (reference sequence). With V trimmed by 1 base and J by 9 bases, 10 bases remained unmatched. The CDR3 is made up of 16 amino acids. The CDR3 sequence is CATSRGGQGNLAPQHF. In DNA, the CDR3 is TGTGCCACCAGCAGAGGGGGACAGGGCAATTTGGCGCCCCAGCATTTT.

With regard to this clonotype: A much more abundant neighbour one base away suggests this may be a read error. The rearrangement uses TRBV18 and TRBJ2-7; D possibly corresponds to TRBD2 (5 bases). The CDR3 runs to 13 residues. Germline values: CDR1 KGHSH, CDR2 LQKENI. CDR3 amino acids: CASSPREGAEPYF. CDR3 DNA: TGTGCCAGCTCACCACGTGAGGGAGCGGAGCCGTACTTC.

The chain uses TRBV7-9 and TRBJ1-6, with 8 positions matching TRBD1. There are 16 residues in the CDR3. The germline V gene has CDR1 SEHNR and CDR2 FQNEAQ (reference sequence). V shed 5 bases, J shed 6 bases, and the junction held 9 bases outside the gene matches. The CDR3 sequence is CASSGTGGNTNSPLHF. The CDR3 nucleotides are TGTGCCAGCAGCGGAACAGGGGGTAATACTAATTCACCCCTCCACTTT.